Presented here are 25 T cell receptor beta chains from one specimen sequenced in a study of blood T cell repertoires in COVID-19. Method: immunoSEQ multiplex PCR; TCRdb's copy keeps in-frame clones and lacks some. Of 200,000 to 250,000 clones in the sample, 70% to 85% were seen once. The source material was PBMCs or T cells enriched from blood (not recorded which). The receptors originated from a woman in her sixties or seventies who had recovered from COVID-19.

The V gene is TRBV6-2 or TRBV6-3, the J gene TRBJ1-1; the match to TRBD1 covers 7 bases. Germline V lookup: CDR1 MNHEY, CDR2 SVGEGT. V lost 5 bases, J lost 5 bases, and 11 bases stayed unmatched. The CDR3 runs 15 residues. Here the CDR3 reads CASSQREQGRTEAFF. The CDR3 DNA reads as TGTGCCAGCAGTCAACGGGAACAGGGGCGGACTGAAGCTTTCTTT.

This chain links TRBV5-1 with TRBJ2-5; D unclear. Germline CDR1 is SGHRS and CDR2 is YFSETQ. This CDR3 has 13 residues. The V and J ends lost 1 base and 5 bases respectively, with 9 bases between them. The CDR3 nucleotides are TGCGCCAGCAGCTTGCCCGGTTGGGAGACCCAGTACTTC. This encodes CASSLPGWETQYF.

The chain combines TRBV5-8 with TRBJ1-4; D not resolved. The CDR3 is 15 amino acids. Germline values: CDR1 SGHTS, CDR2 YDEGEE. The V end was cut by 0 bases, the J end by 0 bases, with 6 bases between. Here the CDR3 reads CASSLAGATNEKLFF. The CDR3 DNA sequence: TGTGCCAGCAGCTTGGCCGGGGCAACTAATGAAAAACTGTTTTTT.

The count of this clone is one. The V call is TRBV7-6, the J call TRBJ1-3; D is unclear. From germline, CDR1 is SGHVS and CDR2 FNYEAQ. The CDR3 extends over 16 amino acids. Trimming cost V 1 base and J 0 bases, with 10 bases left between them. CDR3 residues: CASSLGAGTSGNTIYF. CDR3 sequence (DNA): TGTGCCAGCAGCTTAGGGGCAGGTACCTCTGGAAACACCATATATTTT.

Written as DNA, the CDR3 is TGTGCCAGCAGCAAAGGGGGGACAGGGCAATACAATGAGCAGTTCTTC. Translation: CASSKGGTGQYNEQFF. This sequence joins TRBV21-1 and TRBJ2-1; the listed D gene, TRBD1, was not tested against the DNA. TRBV21-1 is classified as a pseudogene. CDR3 length: 16 amino acids.

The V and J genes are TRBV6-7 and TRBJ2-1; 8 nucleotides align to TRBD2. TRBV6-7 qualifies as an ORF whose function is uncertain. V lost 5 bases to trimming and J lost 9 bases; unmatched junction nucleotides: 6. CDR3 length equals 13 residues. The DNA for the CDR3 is TGTGCCAGCAGTAGGACTAGCCGAGTTGAGCAGTTCTTC. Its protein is CASSRTSRVEQFF.

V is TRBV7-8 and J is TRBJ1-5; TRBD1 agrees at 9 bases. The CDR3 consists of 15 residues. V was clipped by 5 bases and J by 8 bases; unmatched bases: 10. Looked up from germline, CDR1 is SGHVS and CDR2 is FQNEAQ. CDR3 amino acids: CASSPGQGIDKPQHF. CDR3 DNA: TGTGCCAGCAGCCCCGGACAGGGGATAGATAAGCCCCAGCATTTT.

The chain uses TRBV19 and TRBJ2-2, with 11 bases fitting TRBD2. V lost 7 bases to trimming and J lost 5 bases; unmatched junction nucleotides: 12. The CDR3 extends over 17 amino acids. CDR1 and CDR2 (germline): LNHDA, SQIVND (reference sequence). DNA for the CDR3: TGTGCCAGTACCCCAGGTCTAGCGGGAGGTAGTACCGGGGAGCTGTTTTTT. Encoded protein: CASTPGLAGGSTGELFF.

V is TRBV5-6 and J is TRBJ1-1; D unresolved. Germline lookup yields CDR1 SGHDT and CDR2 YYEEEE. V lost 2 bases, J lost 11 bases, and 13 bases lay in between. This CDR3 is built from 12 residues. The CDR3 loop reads CASSLRPERAFF. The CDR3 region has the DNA TGTGCCAGCAGCTTAAGACCCGAGAGGGCTTTCTTT. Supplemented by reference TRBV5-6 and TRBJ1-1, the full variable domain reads DAGVTQSPTHLIKTRGQQVTLRCSPKSGHDTVSWYQQALGQGPQFIFQYYEEEERQRGNFPDRFSGHQFPNYSSELNVNALLLGDSALYLCASSLRPERAFFGQGTRLTVV.

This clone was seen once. In DNA, the CDR3 is TGTGCCAGCAGCGTAGTAGGGGGCACCGGGGAGCTGTTTTTT. It codes for CASSVVGGTGELFF. The chain links TRBV9 to TRBJ2-2; the D gene is possibly TRBD1 (6 bases). This CDR3 region has 14 residues. V was clipped by 0 bases and J by 4 bases, with 7 bases between them. Looked up from germline, CDR1 is SGDLS and CDR2 is YYNGEE.

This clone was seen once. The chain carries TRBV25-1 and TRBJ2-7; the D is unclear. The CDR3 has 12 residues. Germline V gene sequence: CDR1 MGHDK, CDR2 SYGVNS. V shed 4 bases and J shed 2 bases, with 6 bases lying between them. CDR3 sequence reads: CASSVLTYEQYF. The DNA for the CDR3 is TGTGCCAGCAGTGTCCTTACCTACGAGCAGTACTTC.

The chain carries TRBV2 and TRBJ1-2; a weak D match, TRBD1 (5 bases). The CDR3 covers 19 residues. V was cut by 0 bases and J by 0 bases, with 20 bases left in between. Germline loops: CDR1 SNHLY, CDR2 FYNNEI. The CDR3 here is CASSEALRHRRTTNYGYTF. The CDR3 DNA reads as TGTGCCAGCAGTGAAGCGCTTCGGCACAGGAGGACTACTAACTATGGCTACACCTTC.

Here the CDR3 DNA reads TGTGCCAGCAGGGCCCCAGGGAACACTAATGAAAAACTGTTTTTT. Amino acids: CASRAPGNTNEKLFF. The chain joins TRBV6-5 to TRBJ1-4, with a tentative D call TRBD1 (5 bases). Germline assignment: CDR1 MNHEY and CDR2 SVGAGI. V dropped 6 bases and J dropped 2 bases, with 13 bases sitting between them. This CDR3 contains 15 residues.

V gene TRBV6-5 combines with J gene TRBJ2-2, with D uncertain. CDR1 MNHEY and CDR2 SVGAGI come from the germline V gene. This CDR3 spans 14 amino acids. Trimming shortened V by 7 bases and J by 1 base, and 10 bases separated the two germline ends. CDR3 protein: CASTTHRNTGELFF. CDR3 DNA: TGTGCCAGCACCACACACCGGAACACCGGGGAGCTGTTTTTT.

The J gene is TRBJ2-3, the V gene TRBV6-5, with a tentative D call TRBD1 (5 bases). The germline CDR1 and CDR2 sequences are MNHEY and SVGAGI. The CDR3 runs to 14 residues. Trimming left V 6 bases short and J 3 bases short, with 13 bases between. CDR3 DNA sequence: TGTGCCAGCAGGTTGACAGAATCAACAGATACGCAGTATTTT. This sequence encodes CASRLTESTDTQYF.

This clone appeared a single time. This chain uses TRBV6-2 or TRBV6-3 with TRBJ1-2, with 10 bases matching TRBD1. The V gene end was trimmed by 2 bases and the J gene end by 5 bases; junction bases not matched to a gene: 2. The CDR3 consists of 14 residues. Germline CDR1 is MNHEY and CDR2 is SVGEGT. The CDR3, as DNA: TGTGCCAGCAGTTACACGGGACAGGGGTATGGCTACACCTTC. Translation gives CASSYTGQGYGYTF.

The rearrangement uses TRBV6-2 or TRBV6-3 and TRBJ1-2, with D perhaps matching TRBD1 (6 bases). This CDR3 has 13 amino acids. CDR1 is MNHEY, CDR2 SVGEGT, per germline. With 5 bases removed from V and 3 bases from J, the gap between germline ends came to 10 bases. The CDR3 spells CASSPDRYYGYTF. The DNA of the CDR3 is TGTGCCAGCAGTCCGGACAGATACTATGGCTACACCTTC.

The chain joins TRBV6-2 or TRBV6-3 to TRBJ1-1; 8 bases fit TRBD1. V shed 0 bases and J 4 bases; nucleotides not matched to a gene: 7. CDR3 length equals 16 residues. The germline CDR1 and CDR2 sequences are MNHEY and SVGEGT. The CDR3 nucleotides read TGTGCCAGCAGTTACTCGATGTCAGGGGGCCGCACTGAAGCTTTCTTT. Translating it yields CASSYSMSGGRTEAFF.

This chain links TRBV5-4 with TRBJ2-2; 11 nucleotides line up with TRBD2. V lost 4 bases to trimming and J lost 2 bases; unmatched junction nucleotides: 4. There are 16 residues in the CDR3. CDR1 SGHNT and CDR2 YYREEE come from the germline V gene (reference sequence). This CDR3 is CASSLAGGQNTGELFF. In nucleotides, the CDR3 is TGTGCCAGCAGCCTAGCGGGGGGACAAAACACCGGGGAGCTGTTTTTT.

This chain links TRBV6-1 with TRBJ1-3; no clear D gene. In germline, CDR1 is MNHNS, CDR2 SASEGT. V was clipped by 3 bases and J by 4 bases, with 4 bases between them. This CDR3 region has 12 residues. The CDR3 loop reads CASSDAGNTIYF. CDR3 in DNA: TGTGCCAGCAGTGATGCGGGAAACACCATATATTTT.

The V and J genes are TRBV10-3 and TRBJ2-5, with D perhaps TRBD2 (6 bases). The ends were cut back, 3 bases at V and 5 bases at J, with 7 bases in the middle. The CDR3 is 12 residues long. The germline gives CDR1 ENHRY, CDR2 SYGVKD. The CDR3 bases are TGTGCCATCAGTGATGGGGGGGAGACCCAGTACTTC. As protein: CAISDGGETQYF.

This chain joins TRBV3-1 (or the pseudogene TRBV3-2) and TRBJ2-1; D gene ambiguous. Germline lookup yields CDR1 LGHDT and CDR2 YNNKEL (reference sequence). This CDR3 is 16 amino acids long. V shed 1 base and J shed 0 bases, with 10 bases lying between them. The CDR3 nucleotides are TGTGCCAGCAGCCAAGGCCGCGCTAGCTCCTACAATGAGCAGTTCTTC. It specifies CASSQGRASSYNEQFF.

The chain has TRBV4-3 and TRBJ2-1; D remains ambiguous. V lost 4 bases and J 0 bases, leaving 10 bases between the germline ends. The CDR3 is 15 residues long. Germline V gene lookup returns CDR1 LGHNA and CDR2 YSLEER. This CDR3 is CASSLSTSSYNEQFF. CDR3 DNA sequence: TGCGCCAGCAGCCTATCAACGAGCTCCTACAATGAGCAGTTCTTC.

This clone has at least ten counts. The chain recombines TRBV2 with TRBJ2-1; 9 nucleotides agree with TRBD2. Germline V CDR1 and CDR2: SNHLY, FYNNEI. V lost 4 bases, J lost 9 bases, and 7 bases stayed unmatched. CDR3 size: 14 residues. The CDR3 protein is CASSVERGVGEQFF. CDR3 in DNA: TGTGCCAGCAGTGTAGAGCGGGGGGTTGGTGAGCAGTTCTTC.

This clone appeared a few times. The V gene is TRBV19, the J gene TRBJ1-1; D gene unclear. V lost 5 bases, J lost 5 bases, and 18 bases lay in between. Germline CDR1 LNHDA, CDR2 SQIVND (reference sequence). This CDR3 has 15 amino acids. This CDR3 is CASSPQIRRGTEAFF. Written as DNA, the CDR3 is TGTGCCAGTAGTCCCCAGATCCGGCGAGGGACTGAAGCTTTCTTT.